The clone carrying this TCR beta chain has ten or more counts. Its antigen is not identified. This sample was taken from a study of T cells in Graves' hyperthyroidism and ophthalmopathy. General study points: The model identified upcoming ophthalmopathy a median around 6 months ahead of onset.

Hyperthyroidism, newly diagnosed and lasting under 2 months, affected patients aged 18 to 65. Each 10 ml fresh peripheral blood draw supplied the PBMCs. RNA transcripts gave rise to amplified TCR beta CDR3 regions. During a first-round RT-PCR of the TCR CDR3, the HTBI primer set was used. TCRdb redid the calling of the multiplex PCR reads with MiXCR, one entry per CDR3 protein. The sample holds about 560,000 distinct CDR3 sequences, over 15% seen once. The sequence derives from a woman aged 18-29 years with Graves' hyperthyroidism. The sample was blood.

The CDR3 sequence: CASTEGAGGVEQFF. CDR3 DNA: TGTGCCAGCACCGAGGGGGCGGGAGGGGTCGAGCAGTTCTTC. V and J are TRBV12-3 or TRBV12-4 and TRBJ2-1; 9 nucleotides agree with TRBD2. V was clipped by 7 bases and J by 10 bases; unmatched bases: 11. This CDR3 has 14 amino acids.